Shown below are 11 T cell receptor beta chains from a single sample sequenced in a study of T-cell memory formation after mild COVID-19. Via MiXCR, TCRdb re-called the 5' RACE reads, giving one row per CDR3 protein. The sample includes hundreds of thousands of distinct CDR3 sequences, more than 20% seen only once; the top ten take around 9%. Sequenced sample: PBMCs or a T cell subset sorted from them (not recorded which). The receptors were sampled from an adult woman who had mild COVID-19 (a few samples of this study predate the infection). Cell type and time point are not known.

V usage is TRBV11-2 and J usage is TRBJ1-1; the match to TRBD1 covers 10 bases. The CDR3 has 14 amino acids. Germline CDR1 SGHAT, CDR2 FQNNGV. Unmatched junction bases numbered 5, after V lost 5 bases and J lost 5 bases. The CDR3 reads CASSRDRGMTEAFF. The CDR3, as DNA: TGTGCCAGCAGCCGGGACAGGGGTATGACTGAAGCTTTCTTT.

This clonotype has more than one count but fewer than ten. V and J are TRBV10-3 and TRBJ2-1; 15 bases align to TRBD2. The CDR3 is 15 residues long. CDR1 is ENHRY and CDR2 is SYGVKD in the germline V gene. V dropped 6 bases and J dropped 6; count of bases not matched to a gene: 3. CDR3 in DNA: TGTGCCATCAGCCCGGGACTAGCGGGAGGCAATGAGCAGTTCTTC. Protein: CAISPGLAGGNEQFF.

There are a few counts of this clonotype. This sequence joins TRBV18 and TRBJ2-2; no clear D. The length of the CDR3 is 16 residues. The V and J ends lost 2 bases and 6 bases respectively, with 16 bases between them. From germline, CDR1 is KGHSH and CDR2 LQKENI. The CDR3 reads CASSPSESAISGELFF. CDR3 DNA: TGTGCCAGCTCACCATCGGAGAGTGCCATTTCCGGGGAGCTGTTTTTT.

This clonotype was seen a few times. The chain couples TRBV10-2 to TRBJ2-1; 9 bases match TRBD1. V dropped 4 bases and J dropped 6; count of bases not matched to a gene: 10. The CDR3 sequence is 16 residues long. The germline CDR1 and CDR2 sequences are WSHSY and SAAADI. The CDR3 protein is CASSGIRDREANEQFF. CDR3 DNA: TGCGCCAGCAGTGGGATCCGGGACAGGGAGGCCAATGAGCAGTTCTTC.

This clonotype was found a few times. The gene calls are TRBV6-5 and TRBJ1-1; perhaps TRBD1 as D (5 bases). CDR1 is MNHEY, CDR2 SVGAGI, per germline. Trimming removed 2 bases from V and 1 base from J, with 14 bases in between. The CDR3 consists of 16 residues. CDR3 residues: CASSYAIFTGNTEAFF. As DNA, the CDR3 is TGTGCCAGCAGTTACGCGATCTTCACAGGGAACACTGAAGCTTTCTTT.

The V gene is TRBV7-8, the J gene TRBJ2-5, with 13 bases identical to TRBD2. V lost 2 bases, J lost 5 bases, and 14 bases stayed unmatched. The CDR3 contains 19 residues. Germline CDR1 is SGHVS and CDR2 is FQNEAQ. The chain's CDR3 is CASSLWWTSGSPVRETQYF. The CDR3 region has the DNA TGTGCCAGCAGCTTATGGTGGACTAGCGGGAGCCCGGTCAGGGAGACCCAGTACTTC.

The chain links TRBV29-1 to TRBJ2-3; a weak D match, TRBD2 (6 bases). The CDR3 is 12 amino acids. Between the trimmed V and J ends, which lost 8 bases and 6 bases, there was a span of 15 bases. Germline assignment: CDR1 SQVTM and CDR2 ANQGSEA. CDR3 DNA sequence: TGCAGCCTCTGGGGGGTCGGGGATACGCAGTATTTT. Translating it yields CSLWGVGDTQYF.

This clonotype turned up a few times. The chain couples TRBV7-9 to TRBJ2-3, with 13 bases lining up with TRBD2. CDR3 length: 16 amino acids. Per germline, CDR1 SEHNR and CDR2 FQNEAQ (reference sequence). V trimming: 4 bases; J trimming: 1 base; junction bases outside the gene matches: 2. CDR3 bases: TGTGCCAGCAGCTGGGGGACTAGCGGGGGCACAGATACGCAGTATTTT. This translates into CASSWGTSGGTDTQYF.

V usage is TRBV24-1 and J usage is TRBJ2-1, with a tentative D call TRBD2 (5 bases). Between the trimmed V and J ends, which lost 3 bases and 1 base, there was a span of 9 bases. From germline, CDR1 is KGHDR and CDR2 SFDVKD. This CDR3 region has 15 residues. The CDR3: CATSDLRESYNEQFF. The CDR3 DNA sequence: TGTGCCACCAGTGATCTGAGGGAGTCCTACAATGAGCAGTTCTTC.

The chain has TRBV27 and TRBJ1-1; no definite D call. V lost 2 bases to trimming and J lost 8 bases, with 24 bases between them. CDR1 and CDR2 (germline): MNHEY, SMNVEV (reference sequence). This CDR3 spans 17 amino acids. The CDR3 spells CASSLRPRRAGTEEAFF. The CDR3 DNA sequence: TGTGCCAGCAGTTTAAGACCCCGAAGGGCTGGCACAGAAGAAGCTTTCTTT.

This clonotype was detected a few times. The V gene is TRBV4-1, the J gene TRBJ2-3; unclear D gene. This CDR3 region has 13 residues. The germline CDR1 and CDR2 sequences are MGHRA and YSYEKL. V lost 4 bases to trimming and J lost 4 bases, with 9 bases between them. The CDR3 coding sequence is TGCGCCAGCAGCCGACTGTATGCAGATACGCAGTATTTT. It codes for CASSRLYADTQYF.